Each of the 22 T cell receptor beta chains below was sequenced from the same sample in a study of cytomegalovirus exposure and HLA in healthy donors. The PCR contained 60 Vbeta and 13 Jbeta primers. Sequencing used immunoSEQ multiplex PCR; TCRdb keeps in-frame clones, though not all of them. The repertoire consists of approximately 300,000 clones, with 84% occurring once and the leading ten covering roughly 2%. Input material: PBMCs. Receptors originate from a woman between 40 and 50 years old in good health and CMV-seropositive.

This clone has more than one count but fewer than ten. This chain joins TRBV29-1 and TRBJ2-3, with unresolved D. This CDR3 spans 13 amino acids. Looked up from germline, CDR1 is SQVTM and CDR2 is ANQGSEA. Trimming left V 5 bases short and J 0 bases short, with 9 bases between. The chain's CDR3 is CSVTLTSTDTQYF. CDR3 nucleotide sequence: TGCAGCGTTACGTTAACTAGCACAGATACGCAGTATTTT.

This rearrangement joins TRBV19 to TRBJ1-2; D not certain. CDR1 and CDR2 (germline): LNHDA, SQIVND (reference sequence). CDR3 size: 13 residues. The ends were cut back, 5 bases at V and 8 bases at J, with 15 bases in the middle. The CDR3 protein is CASSPIPGLGYTF. The CDR3, as DNA: TGTGCCAGTAGTCCGATTCCTGGGCTAGGCTACACCTTC.

This chain links TRBV4-2 with TRBJ2-1, with 9 bases fitting TRBD2. This CDR3 is built from 19 residues. J gave up 2 bases and V 1 base, and 12 bases lay outside the gene matches. Germline values: CDR1 LGHNA, CDR2 YNFKEQ. CDR3 region: CASSQGLLQAGGAYNEQFF. The CDR3 region has the DNA TGTGCCAGCAGCCAAGGGCTACTTCAAGCGGGAGGTGCCTACAATGAGCAGTTCTTC.

V usage is TRBV7-8 and J usage is TRBJ1-5; 7 nucleotides match TRBD1. This CDR3 comprises 16 residues. Trimming took 5 bases from V and 1 from J; bases not matched to a gene: 8. Per germline, CDR1 SGHVS and CDR2 FQNEAQ. Written as DNA, the CDR3 is TGTGCCAGCAGCCCCAGACAGGGCTGGAGCAATCAGCCCCAGCATTTT. It yields the protein CASSPRQGWSNQPQHF.

The V gene is TRBV6-5, the J gene TRBJ2-7; 8 nucleotides match TRBD1. CDR1 is MNHEY, CDR2 SVGAGI, per germline. The CDR3 spans 15 residues. Unmatched junction bases numbered 8, after V lost 4 bases and J lost 3 bases. The CDR3 protein is CASSSGTGDDYEQYF. In DNA, the CDR3 is TGTGCCAGCAGTTCCGGGACAGGAGACGACTACGAGCAGTACTTC.

The chain is built from TRBV7-2 and TRBJ2-5, with TRBD2 as a possible D gene (5 bases). The CDR3 has 13 amino acids. Germline lookup yields CDR1 SGHTA and CDR2 FQGNSA. The germline V and J ends were trimmed by 1 base and 5 bases, with 8 bases remaining between them. The DNA for the CDR3 is TGTGCCAGCAGCTTAGACGGCGGGGAGACCCAGTACTTC. Amino acids: CASSLDGGETQYF.

The rearrangement joins TRBV19 to TRBJ2-7; 8 bases fit TRBD1. Germline CDR1 and CDR2: LNHDA and SQIVND (reference sequence). V dropped 0 bases and J dropped 1; count of bases not matched to a gene: 2. There are 15 residues in the CDR3. The CDR3, as DNA: TGTGCCAGTAGTATAGACTGGACAGGGTCCTACGAGCAGTACTTC. Amino acids: CASSIDWTGSYEQYF.

This clone has just a few counts. This chain connects TRBV6-1 to TRBJ2-3; 8 bases align to TRBD2. With V trimmed by 5 bases and J by 6 bases, 10 bases remained unmatched. CDR3 size: 15 residues. Germline V lookup: CDR1 MNHNS, CDR2 SASEGT. The CDR3 protein is CASSRVRTSLDTQYF. DNA of the CDR3: TGTGCCAGCAGTCGGGTGAGGACTAGCCTCGATACGCAGTATTTT.

The chain couples TRBV4-2 to TRBJ2-7; 8 bases are shared with TRBD2. The V and J ends lost 0 bases and 2 bases, in that order; junction bases with no gene match: 6. This CDR3 has 16 amino acids. Germline CDR1 is LGHNA and CDR2 is YNFKEQ. This CDR3 reads CASSQEAGGAAYEQYF. The CDR3 DNA follows: TGTGCCAGCAGCCAAGAGGCGGGGGGCGCGGCCTACGAGCAGTACTTC.

The chain combines TRBV2 with TRBJ2-7; 10 bases fit TRBD2. CDR1 and CDR2 (germline): SNHLY, FYNNEI. The ends lost 4 bases at V and 4 bases at J; junction bases unmatched: 7. The CDR3 is made up of 15 amino acids. For the CDR3, the DNA is TGTGCCAGCAGTGGAAGCGGGAGGGCCGGATACGAGCAGTACTTC. Amino acids: CASSGSGRAGYEQYF.

This clone was seen only a few times. The chain links TRBV29-1 to TRBJ1-1; no firm D call. There are 10 residues in the CDR3. The germline CDR1 and CDR2 sequences are SQVTM and ANQGSEA. The V and J ends lost 4 bases and 3 bases respectively, with 3 bases between them. This CDR3 is CSVVDTEAFF. The CDR3, as DNA: TGCAGCGTTGTAGACACTGAAGCTTTCTTT.

V usage is TRBV11-3 and J usage is TRBJ2-3; D is uncertain. The CDR3 is made up of 14 amino acids. Germline lookup yields CDR1 SGHNT and CDR2 YENEEA. Trimming pared 1 base from V and 2 bases from J, leaving 7 bases between. CDR3 in DNA: TGTGCCAGCAGCTTAGGGGCCGACACAGATACGCAGTATTTT. Encoded protein: CASSLGADTDTQYF.

The chain uses TRBV29-1 and TRBJ1-1; the D gene is possibly TRBD1 (5 bases). The germline V gene encodes CDR1 SQVTM and CDR2 ANQGSEA. The length of the CDR3 is 15 residues. The V end lost 2 bases, the J end lost 2 bases, and 15 bases lay between the germline ends. As DNA, the CDR3 is TGCAGCGTTGAAATAGATGACAGACCTAACACTGAAGCTTTCTTT. The encoded protein is CSVEIDDRPNTEAFF.

V usage is TRBV28 and J usage is TRBJ2-3, with a weak D call TRBD2 (5 bases). Germline CDR1 reads MDHEN; CDR2 reads SYDVKM. Trimming stripped 3 bases from V and 6 bases from J, with 16 bases between. The CDR3 runs to 15 residues. The CDR3 sequence: CASSFHPRGKDTQYF. The CDR3 DNA sequence: TGTGCCAGCAGTTTTCATCCACGGGGAAAGGATACGCAGTATTTT.

The rearrangement links TRBV10-3 to TRBJ1-1; no clear D gene. The V end lost 6 bases, the J end lost 0 bases, and 11 bases lay between the germline ends. The CDR3 loop spans 14 amino acids. Germline values: CDR1 ENHRY, CDR2 SYGVKD. CDR3 residues: CAIREDIVNTEAFF. In DNA form, the CDR3 reads TGTGCCATCAGGGAAGACATTGTGAACACTGAAGCTTTCTTT.

V is TRBV28 and J is TRBJ2-1; 8 bases map to TRBD2. The CDR3 is made up of 14 amino acids. From germline, CDR1 is MDHEN and CDR2 SYDVKM. V was clipped by 9 bases and J by 9 bases; unmatched bases: 13. CDR3 DNA sequence: TGTGCCAGTACCCTCGCGGGAGGATCCCCTGAGCAGTTCTTC. Residues: CASTLAGGSPEQFF.

The chain recombines TRBV10-3 with TRBJ1-2; TRBD1 agrees at 8 bases. The CDR3 has 13 amino acids. Germline-derived CDR1 and CDR2 are ENHRY and SYGVKD. Losses at the gene ends were 8 bases for V and 8 bases for J; bases not matched to a gene: 10. CDR3 bases: TGTGCCATCCCCAGCGACAGGGGTGGCGGCTACACCTTC. Translation gives CAIPSDRGGGYTF.

The chain recombines TRBV11-3 with TRBJ2-3, with 10 positions matching TRBD1. V was pared by 5 bases and J by 6 bases, with 8 bases of the junction left unmatched. The CDR3 is 15 amino acids. Germline V gene lookup returns CDR1 SGHNT and CDR2 YENEEA. The CDR3 protein is CASSPGTGVPDTQYF. The CDR3 nucleotides read TGTGCCAGCAGCCCGGGGACAGGGGTTCCGGATACGCAGTATTTT.

CDR3 bases: TGTGCCAGCAGCGGCCGCGGGGGCTACGAGCAGTACTTC. Protein sequence: CASSGRGGYEQYF. The chain joins TRBV7-2 to TRBJ2-7; 7 bases fit TRBD2. The germline gives CDR1 SGHTA, CDR2 FQGNSA. This CDR3 spans 13 amino acids. V lost 5 bases and J lost 3; bases outside the gene matches: 4.

This clone was observed once. The chain employs TRBV11-3 and TRBJ2-2; 8 bases map to TRBD2. The CDR3 runs 15 residues. Per the germline V gene, CDR1 is SGHNT and CDR2 is YENEEA. J was trimmed by 4 bases and V by 5 bases; bases with no gene match: 6. This CDR3 reads CASSPGLEFTGELFF. In DNA, the CDR3 is TGTGCCAGCAGCCCGGGACTAGAGTTCACCGGGGAGCTGTTTTTT.

The chain combines TRBV25-1 with TRBJ1-6, with D tentatively TRBD1 (6 bases). This CDR3 comprises 14 residues. Germline loops: CDR1 MGHDK, CDR2 SYGVNS. The ends were cut back, 3 bases at V and 4 bases at J, with 7 bases in the middle. CDR3 residues: CASSDRGYNSPLHF. The CDR3 DNA reads as TGTGCCAGCAGTGACAGGGGTTATAATTCACCCCTCCACTTT.

The chain recombines TRBV7-9 with TRBJ2-2, with a tentative D call TRBD1 (6 bases). Germline V gives CDR1 SEHNR, CDR2 FQNEAQ (reference sequence). CDR3 size: 14 residues. Trimming removed 5 bases from V and 1 base from J, with 8 bases in between. This CDR3 is CASSQQGNTGELFF. The CDR3 DNA is TGTGCCAGCAGCCAACAGGGGAACACCGGGGAGCTGTTTTTT.